This T cell receptor beta chain was documented in a study of shared clonotypes between healthy human individuals. Study-level information: The donors, a couple of women and a few men, were aged 18 to 49. Every donor yielded three CD4 naive, three CD4 memory, two CD8 naive and one CD8 memory plate.

At a deep level, the assay was run. Profiling relied on immunoSEQ multiplex PCR, and the TCRdb table lists in-frame clones only, not all of them. Among some 2,100,000 clones listed, almost 96% were seen once. Of note for this clone: Its cognate antigen is unknown.

Trimming left V 3 bases short and J 4 bases short, with 7 bases between. The CDR3 is 12 amino acids. Germline CDR1 is MDHEN and CDR2 is SYDVKM. Points from the study as a whole: Sampling was confined to blood; repertoires within tissues likely differ.

The TCR comes from a young man in good health. Sequencing was done on a sample of naive CD4+ T cells sorted from blood. As for subset: CD45RA+ positively selected. The chain joins TRBV28 to TRBJ2-7, with unresolved D. CDR3 nucleotide sequence: TGTGCCAGCAGTTTTAGAGTGTACGAGCAGTACTTC. The encoded protein is CASSFRVYEQYF.